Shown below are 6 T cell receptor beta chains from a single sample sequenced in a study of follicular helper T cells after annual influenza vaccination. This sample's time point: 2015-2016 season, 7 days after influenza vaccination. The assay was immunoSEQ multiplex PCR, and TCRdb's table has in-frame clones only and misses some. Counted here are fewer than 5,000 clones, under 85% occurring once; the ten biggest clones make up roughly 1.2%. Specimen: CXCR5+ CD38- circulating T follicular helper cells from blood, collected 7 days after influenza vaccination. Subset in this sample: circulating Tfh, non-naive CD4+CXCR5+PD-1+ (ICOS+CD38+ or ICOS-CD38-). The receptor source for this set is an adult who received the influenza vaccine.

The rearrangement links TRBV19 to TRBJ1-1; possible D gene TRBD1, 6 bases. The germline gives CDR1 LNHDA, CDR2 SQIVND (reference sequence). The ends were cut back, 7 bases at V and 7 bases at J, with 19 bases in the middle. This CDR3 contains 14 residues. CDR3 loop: CASKFQGKGIEAFF. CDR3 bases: TGTGCCAGTAAGTTCCAGGGGAAGGGAATTGAAGCTTTCTTT.

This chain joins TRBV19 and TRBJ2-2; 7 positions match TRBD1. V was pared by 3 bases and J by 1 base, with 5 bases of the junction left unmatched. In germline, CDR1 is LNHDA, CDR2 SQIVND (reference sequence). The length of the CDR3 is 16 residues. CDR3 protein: CASSIARGRNTGELFF. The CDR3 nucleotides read TGTGCCAGTAGTATCGCAAGGGGGCGGAACACCGGGGAGCTGTTTTTT.

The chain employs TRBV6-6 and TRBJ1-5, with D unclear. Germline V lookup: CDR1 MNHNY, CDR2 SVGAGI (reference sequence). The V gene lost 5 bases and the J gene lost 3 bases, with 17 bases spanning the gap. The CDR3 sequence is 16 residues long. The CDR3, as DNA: TGTGCCAGCAGTCCCGAAGGCCGGGAACTCAATCAGCCCCAGCATTTT. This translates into CASSPEGRELNQPQHF.

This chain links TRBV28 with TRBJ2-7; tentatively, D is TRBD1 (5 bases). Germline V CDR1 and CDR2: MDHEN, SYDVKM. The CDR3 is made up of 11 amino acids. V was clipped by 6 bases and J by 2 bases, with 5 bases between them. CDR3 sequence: CASRGPYEQYF. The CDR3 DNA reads TGTGCCAGCAGGGGGCCCTACGAGCAGTACTTC.

The CDR3 sequence is CASSLVSGEDEQYF. The DNA of the CDR3 is TGTGCCAGCAGCTTAGTCTCAGGGGAGGACGAGCAGTACTTC. The rearrangement uses TRBV7-9 and TRBJ2-7; TRBD1 or TRBD2 may be the D gene (6 bases each). Germline loops: CDR1 SEHNR, CDR2 FQNEAQ (reference sequence). The CDR3 is 14 amino acids. Trimming took 1 base from V and 5 from J, leaving 12 bases between them.

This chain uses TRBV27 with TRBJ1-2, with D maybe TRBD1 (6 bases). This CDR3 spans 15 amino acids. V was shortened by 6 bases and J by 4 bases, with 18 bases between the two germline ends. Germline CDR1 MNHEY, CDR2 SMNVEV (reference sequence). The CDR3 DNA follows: TGTGCCAGCAGATATCAGGGGAGTAGTTTCTATGGCTACACCTTC. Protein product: CASRYQGSSFYGYTF.